The T cell receptor (beta chain) under discussion was sequenced for a study of graft-versus-host responses after intestinal transplantation (dated by TCRdb to about 2021). For context, the study as a whole: Recipients received multivisceral, liver-intestinal, or isolated intestinal transplants. Every recipient was given anti-thymocyte globulin induction, then maintenance tacrolimus and steroids for roughly 3 years. After intestinal transplantation, graft-versus-host and host-versus-graft alloreactive T cell clones were followed in the graft, circulation and bone marrow using bulk TCR-beta CDR3 sequencing. Alloreactive clones were identified by sequencing pre-transplant mixed lymphocyte reaction products and comparing them with unstimulated pre-transplant donor and recipient T cells. The cohort enrolled about two dozen intestinal transplant recipients, one of whom was a retransplant, and 3 patients without pretransplant specimens were excluded. Donor T cell macrochimerism was defined as a peak of at least 4% donor T cells among recipient peripheral blood mononuclear cells. Rather than being sequenced by the commercial service, samples from a few later patients were sequenced in-house on an Illumina MiSeq and processed with MiXCR.

Comments on this clone: This clone's antigen is unknown. No quality values exist for individual bases; no much larger clone is one base distant.

Libraries came from the immunoSEQ multiplex PCR assay. For most patients, genomic DNA was isolated using the Qiagen DNeasy Blood and Tissue Kit and was shipped frozen to Adaptive Biotechnologies for TCR sequencing. For most patients, genomic DNA was subjected to high-throughput TCR-beta CDR3 sequencing by Adaptive Biotechnologies. As for how the authors treated the data: TCR sequencing data were retrieved from Adaptive's ImmunoSEQ software for around 20 patients, whereas a few other patients were processed with MiXCR and VDJtools. CD4 versus CD8 sorting errors were corrected by removing sequences found in both subsets at a frequency ratio below 5:1. CDR3 nucleotide sequences shared between donor and recipient were removed because their origin could not be assigned. Alloreactive clones required at least 2-fold expansion over unstimulated cells and minimum CFSE-low frequency of 0.002% (template counts) or 0.001% (read counts). Clones were considered mappable if detected in sequenced pre-transplant spleen, lymph node, or MLR CFSE-low populations of the donor or recipient. The cumulative frequency of alloreactive clones was calculated as a percentage of all sequences, weighted by copy number. This immuneACCESS table, as held by TCRdb, lists in-frame sequences with V and J called but not all clones. Of the missing ones, under half trace to an unresolved V gene in checked studies; the others have no known cause. V and J calls and clone size are copied from that table; D and trimming were computed from the DNA. For this sample there are 85,000 to 100,000 clones; 92% appear just once. The ten largest clones take up about 0.062% of the sample.

General conclusions and limits of the study: Early after transplant, peak levels of circulating GvH clones were found to be associated with declines in HvG clones. In the allografts of patients with donor T cell macrochimerism, GvH to HvG T cell clonal ratios were high. The relatively low number and heterogeneity of intestinal transplant patients limited the conclusions. GvH clones were detected in recipient bone marrow, and some of these GvH clones were observed earlier in ileal mucosa or blood, consistent with an intestinal mucosal origin.

The CDR3 sequence holds 14 residues, the cysteine and phenylalanine included. Here the CDR3 DNA is all that survives: 42 bases in frame from base 1. V loses 2 bases, J loses 4 bases, and the germline ends lie 10 bases apart. Sequences WNHNN (CDR1) and SYGVQD (CDR2) are obtained from the germline V gene (reference sequence). The label giving this sample's time point can be read as: cells obtained before transplantation from donor or recipient. CD3+CD4+ and CD3+CD8+ populations were FACS-sorted from unstimulated pre-transplant donor and recipient cells taken from spleen or lymph nodes. The material sequenced was unstimulated CD8+ T cells sorted from spleen or lymph node cells, taken before transplant. The receptor was derived from a human donor who was the organ donor for an intestinal transplant. The rearrangement joined TRBV10-1 to TRBJ2-3; tentative D gene TRBD1, with 5 bases matching. The CDR3 here reads CASSEARAADTQYF. The DNA sequence is TGCGCCAGCAGTGAGGCCAGGGCGGCAGATACGCAGTATTTT.